This TCR beta chain originates from a study of PD-L1 blockade in urothelial cancer. For the study at large: Blood samples had a median of approximately 150,000 T cells, roughly 83,000 unique TCRs, and clonality roughly 0.08.

This CDR3 has 17 amino acids. With 4 bases clipped from V and 6 bases from J, the junction kept 12 bases outside the gene matches. Germline loops: CDR1 MGHRA, CDR2 YSYEKL. Generated by immunoSEQ multiplex PCR, the TCRdb table keeps only in-frame clones and is missing some. This sample has 70,000 to 100,000 clones, with 65% to 85% found just once. As for time point: pretreatment peripheral blood. All patients carried locally advanced or metastatic urothelial carcinoma. The sequencing here drew on PBMCs, taken around atezolizumab (anti-PD-L1) treatment. This clonotype was sampled from a man between 60 and 75 years old with urothelial cancer. This chain connects TRBV4-1 to TRBJ1-5; TRBD1 aligns across 10 bases. The CDR3 sequence: CASSRFTGTGDPQPQHF. CDR3 DNA sequence: TGCGCCAGCAGCCGTTTCACCGGGACAGGGGACCCTCAGCCCCAGCATTTT.